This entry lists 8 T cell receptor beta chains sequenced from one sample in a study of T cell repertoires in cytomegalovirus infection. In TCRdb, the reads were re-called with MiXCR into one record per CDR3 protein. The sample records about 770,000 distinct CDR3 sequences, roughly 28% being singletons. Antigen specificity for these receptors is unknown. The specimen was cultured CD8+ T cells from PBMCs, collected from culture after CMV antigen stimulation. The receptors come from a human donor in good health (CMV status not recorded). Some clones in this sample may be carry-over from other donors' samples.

The CDR3, as DNA: TGTGCCAGCGGAAAAGCGGGGGACAGGGGTGTTCAAGTCTATGGCTACACCTTC. This translates into CASGKAGDRGVQVYGYTF. The chain links TRBV27 to TRBJ1-2, with 10 bases fitting TRBD1. The V segment lost 8 bases and the J segment 4 bases; nucleotides outside the gene matches: 19. CDR3 length: 18 amino acids. Germline lookup yields CDR1 MNHEY and CDR2 SMNVEV (reference sequence).

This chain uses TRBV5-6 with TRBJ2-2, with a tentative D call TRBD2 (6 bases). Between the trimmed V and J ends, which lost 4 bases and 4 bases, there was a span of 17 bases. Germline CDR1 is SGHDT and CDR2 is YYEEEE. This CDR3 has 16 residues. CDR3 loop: CASSPRGIAVTGELFF. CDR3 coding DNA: TGTGCCAGCAGCCCCCGGGGGATAGCGGTCACCGGGGAGCTGTTTTTT.

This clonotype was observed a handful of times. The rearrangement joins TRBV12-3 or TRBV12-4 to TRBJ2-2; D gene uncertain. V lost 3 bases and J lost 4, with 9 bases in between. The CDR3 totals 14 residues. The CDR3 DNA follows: TGTGCCAGCAGTTTCCCGGAATTCACCGGGGAGCTGTTTTTT. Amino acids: CASSFPEFTGELFF.

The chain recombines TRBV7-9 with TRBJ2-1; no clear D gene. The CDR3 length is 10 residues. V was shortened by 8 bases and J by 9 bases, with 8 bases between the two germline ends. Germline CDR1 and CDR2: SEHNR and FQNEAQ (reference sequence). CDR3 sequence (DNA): TGTGCCAGCGCAAGATTTGAGCAGTTCTTC. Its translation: CASARFEQFF.

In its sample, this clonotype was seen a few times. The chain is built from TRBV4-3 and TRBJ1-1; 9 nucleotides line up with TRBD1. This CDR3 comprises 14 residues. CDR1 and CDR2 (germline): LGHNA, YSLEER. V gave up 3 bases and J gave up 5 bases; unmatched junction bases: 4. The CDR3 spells CASSQDRGWTEAFF. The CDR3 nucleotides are TGCGCCAGCAGCCAGGACAGGGGTTGGACTGAAGCTTTCTTT.

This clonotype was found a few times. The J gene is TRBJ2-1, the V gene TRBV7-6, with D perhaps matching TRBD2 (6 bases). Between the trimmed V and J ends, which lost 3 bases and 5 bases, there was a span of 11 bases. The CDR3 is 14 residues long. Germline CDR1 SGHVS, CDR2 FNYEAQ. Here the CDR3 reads CASSFAGWHNEQFF. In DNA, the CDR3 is TGTGCCAGCAGCTTCGCGGGGTGGCACAATGAGCAGTTCTTC.

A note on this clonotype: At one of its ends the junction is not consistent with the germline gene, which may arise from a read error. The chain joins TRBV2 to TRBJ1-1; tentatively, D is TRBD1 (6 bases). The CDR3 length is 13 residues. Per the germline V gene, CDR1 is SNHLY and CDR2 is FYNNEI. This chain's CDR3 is CASPTGQNTKAFF. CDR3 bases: TGTGCCAGCCCCACAGGACAGAACACTAAAGCTTTCTTT.

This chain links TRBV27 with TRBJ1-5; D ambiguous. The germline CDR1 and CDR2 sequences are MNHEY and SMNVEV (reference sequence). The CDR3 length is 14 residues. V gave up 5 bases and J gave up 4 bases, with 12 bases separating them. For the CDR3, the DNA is TGTGCCAGCAGTGCGGGGTCTGGGAATCAGCCCCAGCATTTT. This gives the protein CASSAGSGNQPQHF.